This TCR beta chain derives from a study of beta chain features in type 1 diabetes. Study-wide results and limits: TCRB CDR3 length was moderately but significantly reduced in all four CD4+ subsets of Type 1 diabetes patients. Naive, central memory and regulatory TCRB repertoires appeared more similar among patients than healthy donors.

The sample holds one count of this clone. The antigen remains unidentified. Of the isolated RNA, all was reverse transcribed, and so the sequenced material was expressed TCRB transcripts. TCRdb keeps only in-frame clones here, not all; method: immunoSEQ multiplex PCR. The sample shows some 500,000 clones, around 10% of them seen only once. The receptor was derived from a young woman in good health. Material: naive CD4+ T cells from blood.

DNA of the CDR3: TGTGCCAGCAGGCGGGAAAGCACAGATACGCAGTATTTT. Translated, it gives CASRRESTDTQYF. J is TRBJ2-3 and V is TRBV6-1; tentative D call: TRBD2 (6 bases). This CDR3 region has 13 residues. Trimming shortened V by 6 bases and J by 0 bases, and 7 bases separated the two germline ends. CDR1 and CDR2 from the germline V gene are MNHNS and SASEGT.